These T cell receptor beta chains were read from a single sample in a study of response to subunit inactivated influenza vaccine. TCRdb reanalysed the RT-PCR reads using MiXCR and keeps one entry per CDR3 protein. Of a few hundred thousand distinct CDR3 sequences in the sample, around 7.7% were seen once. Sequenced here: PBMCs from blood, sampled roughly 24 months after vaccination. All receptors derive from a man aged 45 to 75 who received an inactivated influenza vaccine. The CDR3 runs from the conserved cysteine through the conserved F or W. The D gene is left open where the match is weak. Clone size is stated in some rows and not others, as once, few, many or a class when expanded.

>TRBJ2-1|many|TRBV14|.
TGTGCCAGCAGCCTCCTTCATGAGCAGTTCTTC
CASSLLHEQFF
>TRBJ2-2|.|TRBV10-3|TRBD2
TGTGCCATCAACGCCGGGACTAGCGGGAGGGGTGCCGGGGAGCTGTTTTTT
CAINAGTSGRGAGELFF
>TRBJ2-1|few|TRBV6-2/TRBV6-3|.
TGTGCCAGCGGGCCTAGCAGAGTCTCCTACAATGAGCAGTTCTTC
CASGPSRVSYNEQFF
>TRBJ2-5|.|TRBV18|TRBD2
TGTGCCAGCTCACCACGAATAGCGGGAGTGGAAGAGACCCAGTACTTC
CASSPRIAGVEETQYF
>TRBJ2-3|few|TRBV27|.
TGTGCCAGCAGTTTGATGCAGCCCAGCACAGATACGCAGTATTTT
CASSLMQPSTDTQYF
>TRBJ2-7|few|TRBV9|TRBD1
TGTGCCAGCAGAGCTCACGGGACAGGGGAGAATTACGAGCAGTACTTC
CASRAHGTGENYEQYF
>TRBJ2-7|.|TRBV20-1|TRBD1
TGCAGTGCGACGGGACAGGCGACCTACGAGCAGTACTTC
CSATGQATYEQYF
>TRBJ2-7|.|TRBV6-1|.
TGTGCCAGCAGTGAAAGAGGGAAGCCTGGGGTGCAGTACTTC
CASSERGKPGVQYF
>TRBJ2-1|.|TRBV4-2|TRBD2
TGTGCCAGCAGCCAGTTACTAGCGATCGATGAGCAGTTCTTC
CASSQLLAIDEQFF
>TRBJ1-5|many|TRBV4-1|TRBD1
TGCGCCAGCAGCCTCTCCCCCCAGACAGGGGCCAATCAGCCCCAGCATTTT
CASSLSPQTGANQPQHF
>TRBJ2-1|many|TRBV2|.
TGTGCCAGCACTAGGCCCGGGACAATAAATGAGCAGTTCTTC
CASTRPGTINEQFF
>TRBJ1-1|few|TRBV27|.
TGTGCCAGCAGTTTGCCCGCCCGACGACGGCACAACATGGCCACTGAAGCTTTCTTT
CASSLPARRRHNMATEAFF
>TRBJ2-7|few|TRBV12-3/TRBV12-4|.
TGTGCCAGCAGTTGGGACGGCCGGCAGTACTTC
CASSWDGRQYF
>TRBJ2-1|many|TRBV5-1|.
TGCGCCAGCAGACCCGACGGGTACAATGAGCAGTTCTTC
CASRPDGYNEQFF
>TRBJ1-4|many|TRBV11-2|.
TGTGCCAGCAGCCCGGATCCCGGGGCAACTAATGAAAAACTGTTTTTT
CASSPDPGATNEKLFF
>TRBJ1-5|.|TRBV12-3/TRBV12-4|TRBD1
TGTGCCAGCACCCCCGGGGCGGGGACAGGTCAGCCCCAGCATTTT
CASTPGAGTGQPQHF
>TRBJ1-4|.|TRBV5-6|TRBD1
TGTGCCAGCAGCCATTGGGCATCGAATAACCCGGGACAGGCTGAAAAACTGTTTTTT
CASSHWASNNPGQAEKLFF
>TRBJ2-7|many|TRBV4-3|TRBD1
TGCGCCAGCAGCCAGCAGGAGCCGGGACAGGGCGAGCAGTACTTC
CASSQQEPGQGEQYF
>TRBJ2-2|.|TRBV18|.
TGTGCCAGCTCACCATCGGGGGAGGCCGGGGAGCTGTTTTTT
CASSPSGEAGELFF
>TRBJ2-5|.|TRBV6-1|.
TGTGCCAGCAGTGAAGCGAACGGACAGGGAGGGGAGACCCAGTACTTC
CASSEANGQGGETQYF
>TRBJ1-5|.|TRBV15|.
TGTGCCACCAGCAGAGAATGGGAGGCGGGCGCTCAAAATCAGCCCCAGCATTTT
CATSREWEAGAQNQPQHF
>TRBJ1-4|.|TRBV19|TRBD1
TGTGCCAGTACGAAAGGGACAGATAATGAAAAACTGTTTTTT
CASTKGTDNEKLFF
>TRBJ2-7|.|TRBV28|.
TGTGCCACCTCTGGAAGGGCGGGCTCCTACGAGCAGTACTTC
CATSGRAGSYEQYF
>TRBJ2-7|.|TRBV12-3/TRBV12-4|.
TGTGCCAGCGGCGGGAACCCCTACGAGCAGTACTTC
CASGGNPYEQYF
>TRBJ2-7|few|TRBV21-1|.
TGTGCCAGCAGCAATGAGCGACCTACGAGGCAGTACTTC
CASSNERPTRQYF
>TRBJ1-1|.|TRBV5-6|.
TGTGCCAGCAGCTTGGTCACCCTAGGGGAAGCTTTCTTT
CASSLVTLGEAFF
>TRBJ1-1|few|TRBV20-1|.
TGCAGTGTGACACAGAACACTGAAGCTTTCTTT
CSVTQNTEAFF
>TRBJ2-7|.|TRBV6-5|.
TGTGCCAGCAGTTACTCCCAAACCTCCTACGAGCAGTACTTC
CASSYSQTSYEQYF
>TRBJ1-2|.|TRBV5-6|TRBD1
TGTGCCAGCAGCTTGAGCCCGACAGGGGGCTTCTATGGCTACACCTTC
CASSLSPTGGFYGYTF
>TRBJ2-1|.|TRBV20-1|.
TGCAGTGCTAGAGATGTGGGCAACTACTACAATGAGCAGTTCTTC
CSARDVGNYYNEQFF
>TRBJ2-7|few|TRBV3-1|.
TGTGCCAGCAGCCAAGCGACAGACCCCTACGAGCAGTACTTC
CASSQATDPYEQYF
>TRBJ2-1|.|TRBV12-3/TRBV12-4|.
TGTGCCAGCAGTTTTCGGGGGAGCAATGAGCAGTTCTTC
CASSFRGSNEQFF
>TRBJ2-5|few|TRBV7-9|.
TGTGCCAGCAGCAAACCCCGCGAGGCCCACATACAAGAGACCCAGTACTTC
CASSKPREAHIQETQYF
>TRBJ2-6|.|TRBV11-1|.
TGTGCCAGCAGCTTAGCTGGCAACGTTCACTCTGGGGCCAACGTCCTGACTTTC
CASSLAGNVHSGANVLTF
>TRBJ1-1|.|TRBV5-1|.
TGCGCCAGCAGCTTGGAGGGAGGGGGACGATTGAACACTGAAGCTTTCTTT
CASSLEGGGRLNTEAFF
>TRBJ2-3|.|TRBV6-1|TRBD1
TGTGCCAGCAGCCCCGGGACAGTTGTTGATACGCAGTATTTT
CASSPGTVVDTQYF
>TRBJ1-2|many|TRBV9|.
TGTGCCAGCAGCGTAGGACCGCCTTCCTTTAACTATGGCTACACCTTC
CASSVGPPSFNYGYTF
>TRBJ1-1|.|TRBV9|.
TGTGCCAGCAGAGGGGGACCGAACACTGAAGCTTTCTTT
CASRGGPNTEAFF
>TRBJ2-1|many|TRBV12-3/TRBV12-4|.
TGTGCCAGCAGTGTACCCTATGGGGGTGGGACCTACAATGAGCAGTTCTTC
CASSVPYGGGTYNEQFF
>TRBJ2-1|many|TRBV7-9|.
TGTGCCAGCAGCCTCGGGGCCAATGAGCAGTTCTTC
CASSLGANEQFF
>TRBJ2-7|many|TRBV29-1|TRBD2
TGCAGCGTCTCGGGGGGAGGCAGCTCCTACGAGCAGTACTTC
CSVSGGGSSYEQYF
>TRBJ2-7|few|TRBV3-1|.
TGTGCCAGCAGCCAAGTTAGATTCGGGCGGGATCCCTACGAGCAGTACTTC
CASSQVRFGRDPYEQYF
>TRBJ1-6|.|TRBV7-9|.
TGTGCCAGCACCCTTGGACAGTATAATTCACCCCTCCACTTT
CASTLGQYNSPLHF
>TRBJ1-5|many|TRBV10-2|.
TGCGCCAGCAGTGACGACTCAAGCAATCAGCCCCAGCATTTT
CASSDDSSNQPQHF
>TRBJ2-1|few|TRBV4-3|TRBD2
TGCGCCAGCAGCCGAGGAGGGACTAGCAATGAGCAGTTCTTC
CASSRGGTSNEQFF
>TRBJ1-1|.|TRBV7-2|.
TGTGCCAGCAGCTTAGTAGGGTGGGAAGCTTTCTTT
CASSLVGWEAFF
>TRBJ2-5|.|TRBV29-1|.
TGCAGCGTTGAAGAGGAGGCCATTTCCCAAGAGACCCAGTACTTC
CSVEEEAISQETQYF
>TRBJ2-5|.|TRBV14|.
TGTGCCAGCAGCCAAGATCTAAGGAGGGCGGCGGAGACCCAGTACTTC
CASSQDLRRAAETQYF
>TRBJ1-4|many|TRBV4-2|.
TGTGCCAGCAGCCCCCGGGGCTACAATGAAAAACTGTTTTTT
CASSPRGYNEKLFF
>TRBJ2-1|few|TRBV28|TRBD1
TGTGCCAGCAGTTTGAGGACAGGGGGCTACAATGAGCAGTTCTTC
CASSLRTGGYNEQFF
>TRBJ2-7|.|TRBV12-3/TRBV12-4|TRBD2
TGTGCCAGCACTTCAACCGGGACTAGCGGTGAGCAGTACTTC
CASTSTGTSGEQYF
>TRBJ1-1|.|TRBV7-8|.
TGTGCCAGCAGCTTAGATTACCGGGAACACAACACTGAAGCTTTCTTT
CASSLDYREHNTEAFF
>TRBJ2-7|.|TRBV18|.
TGTGCCAGCTCACGCGGGACGGACGAGCAGTACTTC
CASSRGTDEQYF
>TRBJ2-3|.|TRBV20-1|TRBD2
TGCAGTGCTCGACTAGCGGGGGACACAGATACGCAGTATTTT
CSARLAGDTDTQYF
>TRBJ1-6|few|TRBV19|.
TGTGCCAGTAAATTTCTGGAATCTTCACCCCTCCACTTT
CASKFLESSPLHF
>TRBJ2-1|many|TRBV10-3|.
TGTGCCATCAGGATGACTGGGTACAATGAGCAGTTCTTC
CAIRMTGYNEQFF
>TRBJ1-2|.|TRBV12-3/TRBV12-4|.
TGTGCCAGCAGTTTTTCGGGATATGAGAATGGCTACACCTTC
CASSFSGYENGYTF
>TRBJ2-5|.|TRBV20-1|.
TGCAGTGCAGACCGGGACCCCCAGTACCAAGAGACCCAGTACTTC
CSADRDPQYQETQYF
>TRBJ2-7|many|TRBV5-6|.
TGTGCCAGCAGCTTGGCCAGGTCGGGCGAGCAGTACTTC
CASSLARSGEQYF